Here is one T cell receptor beta chain with its context. At least ten counts were recorded for this clonotype. No antigen is known for it. No much larger clone exists at a distance of one base, and base qualities are not known. The sample belongs to a study of T-cell reconstitution after alpha-beta-depleted transplantation in children listed by TCRdb under 2016. Describing the broader study: Using TCR repertoire profiling, the study followed T-cell immune reconstitution in a quantitative way in children after TCRalphabeta/CD19-depleted allogeneic hematopoietic cell transplantation. Overall study results and their limits: About two months after transplant, the apparently early recovery of alphabetaT-cell counts reportedly depended on just several hundred clones that had expanded rapidly and came from non-depleted graft cells. In some patients, the high TCRbeta diversity seen at day 60 was put down to recipient T cells and intrathymic progenitors that had survived conditioning. Over subsequent months, a decline in hyperexpanded clone frequencies was noted, and after one year, T-cell counts and TCRbeta diversity were mostly ascribed to newly produced T cells.

Reading the label with the study, this specimen's treatment or condition is: allogeneic hematopoietic cell transplantation with graft depleted of TCRalphabeta T cells and CD19 B cells. TCRalphabeta/CD19-depleted allogeneic hematopoietic cell grafts were given to the transplant recipients, all of whom were children. The germline V gene yields SGHTA for CDR1 and FQGNSA for CDR2. The V end loses 6 bases and the J end loses 1 base, and a stretch of 10 bases separates them. The CDR3, from cysteine to phenylalanine, totals 13 residues. The CDR3 DNA has 39 bases and is translated from base 1. Preparation of the library involved PCR. TCRdb records Illumina HiSeq 2500 as the sequencer. TCR library preparation used molecular barcoding, with unique molecular identifiers applied to normalize quantification of the TCRbeta repertoire. TCRdb reran the public reads through fastp at Q25 and MiXCR, keeping productive beta chains. Rows merge per CDR3 protein into single entries with the most common DNA and genes. The sample table records around 600,000 distinct CDR3 sequences; about 23% of these occur just once. The ten largest clonotypes hold 13% to 15% of the sample.

This sequence uses TRBV7-2 and TRBJ2-7; a tentative D call is TRBD2 (6 bases match). Sequences were derived from PBMCs, mostly from graft donor cells, sampled 360 days after TCRalphabeta/CD19-depleted stem cell transplant. This TCR was recovered from a boy in the first two years of life who had a stem cell transplant for acute myeloid leukemia, so the T cells may come from the graft donor. CDR3 reads: CASRRGLSYEQYF. The nucleotide sequence reads as follows: TGTGCCAGCAGACGGGGACTTTCCTACGAGCAGTACTTC. The reference TRBV7-2 and TRBJ2-7 proteins fill in what lies around the CDR3, so the full variable domain reads GAGVSQSPSNKVTEKGKDVELRCDPISGHTALYWYRQSLGQGLEFLIYFQGNSAPDKSGLPSDRFSAERTGGSVSTLTIQRTQQEDSAVYLCASRRGLSYEQYFGPGTRLTVT.